Listed below are T cell receptor beta chains from one sample, sequenced in a study of radiotherapy plus CTLA-4 blockade in lung cancer. Sequencing was performed with immunoSEQ multiplex PCR; in TCRdb, only in-frame clones are kept and a portion is missing. Of 50,000 or so clones in the sample, approximately 76% were seen once. The material was peripheral blood, obtained from a patient treated with radiotherapy plus ipilimumab. The receptors shown here come from a human donor with non-small cell lung cancer who had stable disease on radiotherapy plus ipilimumab. CDR3s include the opening cysteine and the closing phenylalanine or tryptophan. D genes are given only for firm matches. Size is omitted from some rows. Given values are once, few, many or a class for expanded clones.

>NA|TRBD1|TRBJ2-5|TRBV9
CASSGGQGGETQYF
TGTGCCAGCAGCGGAGGACAGGGCGGGGAGACCCAGTACTTC
>once|NA|TRBJ1-3|TRBV7-7
CASSQDSFSGNTIYF
TGTGCCAGCAGCCAGGACAGCTTCTCTGGAAACACCATATATTTT
>NA|NA|TRBJ2-3|TRBV5-1
CASRGSQSLGDTQYF
TGCGCCAGCAGAGGAAGTCAGTCCCTTGGAGATACGCAGTATTTT
>few|NA|TRBJ2-3|TRBV19
CASSGLSSTDTQYF
TGTGCCAGTTCGGGACTTTCTAGCACAGATACGCAGTATTTT
>once|NA|TRBJ2-1|TRBV4-3
CASGHGTTQFF
TGCGCCAGCGGCCATGGGACAACGCAGTTCTTC
>NA|TRBD2|TRBJ2-1|TRBV6-4
CASSDWAAGGPGNEQFF
TGTGCCAGCAGTGACTGGGCAGCGGGGGGGCCGGGTAATGAGCAGTTCTTC
>NA|TRBD1|TRBJ1-5|TRBV6-6
CASSQGAGNQPQHF
TGTGCCAGCAGTCAGGGGGCGGGTAATCAGCCCCAGCATTTT
>NA|NA|TRBJ2-3|TRBV2
CASKREGTSTDTQYF
TGTGCCAGCAAAAGAGAGGGCACTAGCACAGATACGCAGTATTTT
>NA|NA|TRBJ1-2|TRBV28
CASSFAGFVNYGYTF
TGTGCCAGCAGTTTCGCAGGGTTTGTTAACTATGGCTACACCTTC
>NA|NA|TRBJ1-2|TRBV6-5
CASSPRYQLDGYTF
TGTGCCAGCAGCCCCAGGTATCAGTTGGATGGCTACACCTTC
>NA|NA|TRBJ2-5|TRBV7-9
CASSIPRQTQYF
TGTGCCAGCAGCATCCCCCGTCAGACCCAGTACTTC
>NA|TRBD1|TRBJ1-1|TRBV5-4
CASSPGQGGNTEAFF
TGTGCCAGCAGCCCGGGACAGGGGGGAAACACTGAAGCTTTCTTT
>NA|NA|TRBJ1-3|TRBV30
CASSPQGNTIYF
TGTGCCTCCAGTCCCCAGGGGAACACCATATATTTT
>NA|TRBD1|TRBJ2-4|TRBV2
CASKSGQDVAKNIQYF
TGTGCCAGCAAATCGGGACAGGACGTAGCCAAAAACATTCAGTACTTC
>NA|TRBD1|TRBJ1-6|TRBV7-3
CASSLTTGDSPLHF
TGTGCCAGCAGCTTAACGACAGGGGATTCACCCCTCCACTTT
>NA|NA|TRBJ2-3|TRBV29-1
CSVGQGVGTDTQYF
TGCAGCGTTGGGCAGGGCGTAGGCACAGATACGCAGTATTTT
>NA|NA|TRBJ1-2|TRBV6-1
CASSEGIQGGYGYTF
TGTGCCAGCAGTGAGGGTATACAGGGAGGCTATGGCTACACCTTC
>NA|NA|TRBJ2-1|TRBV11-1
CASSLAGDNEQFF
TGTGCCAGCAGCTTAGCAGGGGACAATGAGCAGTTCTTC
>few|NA|TRBJ1-1|TRBV14
CASSLAPGSNTEAFF
TGTGCCAGCAGCCTCGCGCCGGGGTCGAACACTGAAGCTTTCTTT
>once|NA|TRBJ1-2|TRBV28
CASSSTREANYGYTF
TGTGCCAGCAGTTCCACCAGGGAGGCTAACTATGGCTACACCTTC